This paragraph reports one T cell receptor (beta chain). The data were taken from a study of blood T cell repertoires in COVID-19. On the study more broadly: Sites in the United States, Italy and Spain provided acute and convalescent COVID-19 samples.

Deletions cut 0 bases from V and 0 bases from J, with 9 bases between. This CDR3 comprises 15 residues. Germline V gene data show CDR1 as MNHEY and CDR2 as SVGEGT. Data came from immunoSEQ multiplex PCR; TCRdb stores just in-frame clones and leaves some out. The data show over 200,000 clones, around 81% seen once. The specimen was peripheral blood. The rearrangement joins TRBV6-2 or TRBV6-3 to TRBJ2-7, with D tentatively TRBD2 (6 bases). The sequence was collected from a man between 45 and 60 years old with active or convalescent COVID-19. Written as DNA, the CDR3 is TGTGCCAGCAGTTACTCCGCGGGGACCTCCTACGAGCAGTACTTC. Translated, it gives CASSYSAGTSYEQYF.